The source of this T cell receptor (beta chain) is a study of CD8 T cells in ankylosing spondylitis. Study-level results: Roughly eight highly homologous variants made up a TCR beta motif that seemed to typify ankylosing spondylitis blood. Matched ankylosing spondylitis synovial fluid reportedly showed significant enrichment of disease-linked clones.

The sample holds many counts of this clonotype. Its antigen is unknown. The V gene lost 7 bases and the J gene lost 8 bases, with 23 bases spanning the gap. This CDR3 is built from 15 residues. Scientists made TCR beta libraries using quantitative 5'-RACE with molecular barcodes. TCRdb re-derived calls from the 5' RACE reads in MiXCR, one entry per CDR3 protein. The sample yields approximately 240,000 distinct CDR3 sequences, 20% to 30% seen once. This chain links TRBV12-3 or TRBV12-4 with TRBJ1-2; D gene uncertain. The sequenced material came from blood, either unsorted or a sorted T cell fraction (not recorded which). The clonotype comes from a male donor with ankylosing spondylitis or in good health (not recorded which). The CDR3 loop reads CASTTSGFGLRGYTF. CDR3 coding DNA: TGTGCCAGCACCACCTCAGGTTTTGGACTTCGGGGCTACACCTTC.